A selection of T cell receptor beta chains follows, all from one sample in a study of OX40 agonist ivuxolimab in advanced cancers. The method was immunoSEQ multiplex PCR; TCRdb's version includes in-frame clones alone and lacks a portion of them. The sample carries roughly 80,000 clones, around 84% recorded once. The input for sequencing was CD4+ or CD8+ T cells sorted from blood, taken in a trial of the OX40 agonist ivuxolimab. Every receptor here comes from an adult with an advanced solid tumor such as melanoma, head and neck, liver or kidney cancer. Both conserved end residues are part of each CDR3. The D gene is left open where the match is weak. The size of a clone is reported for some rows only, either as once, few or many, or as a class for expanded clones.

TRBJ1-6 few - TRBV18 CASSPPVRDSPLHF TGTGCCAGCTCACCACCGGTGAGGGATTCACCCCTCCACTTT
TRBJ1-2 once - TRBV2 CASSEGGQYGYTF TGTGCCAGCAGTGAAGGGGGGCAGTATGGCTACACCTTC
TRBJ1-1 - - TRBV6-6 CASSYSHQGTEAFF TGTGCCAGCAGTTACTCACATCAGGGCACTGAAGCTTTCTTT
TRBJ2-3 - - TRBV5-1 CASSRGEDTQYF TGCGCCAGCAGTAGGGGCGAGGATACGCAGTATTTT
TRBJ2-1 once - TRBV11-2 CASSLFEASYNEQFF TGTGCCAGCAGCTTATTTGAGGCTTCCTACAATGAGCAGTTCTTC
TRBJ2-3 - TRBD1 TRBV18 CASSRGQATDTQYF TGTGCCAGCTCACGGGGACAGGCCACAGATACGCAGTATTTT
TRBJ1-3 - - TRBV7-7 CASTNPPGNTIYF TGTGCCAGCACCAATCCACCGGGAAACACCATATATTTT
TRBJ1-6 - - TRBV11-1 CASSRITSSYNSPLHF TGTGCCAGCAGCCGAATCACGAGCTCCTATAATTCACCCCTCCACTTT
TRBJ2-2 - - TRBV9 CASSARPFGELFF TGTGCCAGCAGCGCCCGTCCGTTCGGGGAGCTGTTTTTT
TRBJ2-7 - - TRBV2 CASRTDSYEQYF TGTGCCAGCCGGACGGACTCCTACGAGCAGTACTTC
TRBJ2-1 - TRBD2 TRBV6-6 CASRSGTSGAGNEQFF TGTGCCAGCAGATCCGGGACTAGCGGTGCTGGGAATGAGCAGTTCTTC
TRBJ1-6 - - TRBV29-1 CSVVPSPNSPLHF TGCAGCGTCGTGCCTTCTCCCAATTCACCCCTCCACTTT
TRBJ2-5 - - TRBV5-1 CASSLAQGFQETQYF TGCGCCAGCAGCTTGGCCCAGGGTTTCCAAGAGACCCAGTACTTC
TRBJ2-7 - - TRBV7-9 CASSFPGPTYEQYF TGTGCCAGCAGCTTCCCCGGGCCAACATACGAGCAGTACTTC
TRBJ1-2 - - TRBV5-5 CASSLGVPSYGYTF TGTGCCAGCAGCTTGGGGGTACCTAGCTATGGCTACACCTTC
TRBJ2-7 once TRBD2 TRBV28 CASSWGLAGGPREQYF TGTGCCAGCAGTTGGGGACTAGCGGGGGGGCCGCGGGAGCAGTACTTC
TRBJ1-2 few - TRBV2 CASSVDRANYGYTF TGTGCCAGCAGTGTGGACAGAGCTAACTATGGCTACACCTTC
TRBJ1-1 - - TRBV2 CASSAEGRNKAFF TGTGCCAGCAGTGCCGAGGGCCGGAACAAAGCTTTCTTT
TRBJ2-2 - - TRBV4-2 CASSRKTAAGGELFF TGTGCCAGCAGCCGCAAGACCGCTGCCGGCGGGGAGCTGTTTTTT
TRBJ1-1 - - TRBV7-9 CASSLRQGDGAFF TGTGCCAGCAGCTTAAGGCAGGGCGATGGAGCTTTCTTT
TRBJ1-2 - - TRBV2 CASSEYVGTGYTF TGTGCCAGCAGTGAATACGTTGGGACAGGCTACACCTTC
TRBJ2-5 - TRBD2 TRBV11-1 CASAPRTSKETQYF TGTGCCAGCGCGCCAAGGACTAGCAAAGAGACCCAGTACTTC
TRBJ2-5 few - TRBV7-9 CASSLAGGGARETQYF TGTGCCAGCAGCTTAGCGGGCGGCGGGGCGAGAGAGACCCAGTACTTC
TRBJ1-1 - TRBD1 TRBV5-6 CASRAGTGTPNTEAFF TGTGCCAGCAGGGCCGGGACAGGAACCCCGAACACTGAAGCTTTCTTT
TRBJ2-7 - - TRBV6-5 CASSYDGGFYEQYF TGTGCCAGCAGTTACGATGGGGGGTTCTACGAGCAGTACTTC
TRBJ2-2 - - TRBV5-1 CASSLAGTGELFF TGCGCCAGCAGCTTGGCCGGCACCGGGGAGCTGTTTTTT
TRBJ2-3 - - TRBV7-2 CASSLPRTGGDTQYF TGTGCCAGCAGCTTACCCAGGACGGGGGGCGATACGCAGTATTTT
TRBJ1-2 - - TRBV29-1 CSVEVPPVGYTF TGCAGCGTTGAAGTTCCCCCCGTTGGCTACACCTTC
TRBJ2-2 once TRBD2 TRBV28 CAYGIAGGNTGELFF TGTGCCTACGGTATAGCGGGGGGGAACACCGGGGAGCTGTTTTTT
TRBJ2-4 few TRBD1 TRBV14 CASSRGTGNKNIQYF TGTGCCAGCAGCCGAGGGACAGGGAACAAAAACATTCAGTACTTC
TRBJ2-6 - - TRBV11-1 CASSLILSGANVLTF TGTGCCAGCAGCTTAATCCTCTCTGGGGCCAACGTCCTGACTTTC
TRBJ1-1 - - TRBV19 CASSIPRNTEAFF TGTGCCAGTAGTATACCCAGGAACACTGAAGCTTTCTTT
TRBJ2-7 - TRBD1 TRBV9 CASSPHPDRTSNEQYF TGTGCCAGCAGCCCTCATCCGGACAGGACTTCGAACGAGCAGTACTTC
TRBJ2-3 - TRBD2 TRBV13 CASSQTSGGAGDTQYF TGTGCCAGCAGCCAGACTAGCGGGGGGGCCGGTGATACGCAGTATTTT
TRBJ1-1 - - TRBV29-1 CSALLGIKNTEAFF TGCAGCGCTCTTCTCGGCATAAAGAACACTGAAGCTTTCTTT
TRBJ2-5 - TRBD2 TRBV14 CASNRGGETQYF TGTGCCAGCAATCGGGGGGGAGAGACCCAGTACTTC
TRBJ1-2 once TRBD1 TRBV18 CASSPLQGKEGYTF TGTGCCAGCTCACCCCTACAGGGGAAGGAGGGCTACACCTTC
TRBJ2-2 once TRBD1 TRBV5-1 CASSFLWGQGDTGELFF TGCGCCAGCAGCTTCCTATGGGGACAGGGAGACACCGGGGAGCTGTTTTTT
TRBJ1-1 - TRBD1 TRBV5-1 CASSLGQGGWTEAFF TGCGCCAGCAGCTTGGGACAGGGGGGATGGACTGAAGCTTTCTTT
TRBJ2-5 - - TRBV5-1 CASSLAGFPRETQYF TGCGCCAGCAGCTTGGCGGGTTTTCCGCGGGAGACCCAGTACTTC
TRBJ2-5 - - TRBV2 CASSPNTEETQYF TGTGCCAGCAGCCCTAATACCGAAGAGACCCAGTACTTC
TRBJ2-3 - - TRBV5-6 CASSLGYSTDTQYF TGTGCCAGCAGCTTAGGGTATAGCACAGATACGCAGTATTTT
TRBJ1-1 - TRBD1 TRBV27 CASREGGATNTEAFF TGTGCCAGCAGGGAAGGGGGCGCGACGAACACTGAAGCTTTCTTT
TRBJ2-5 - - TRBV30 CAWSTPLGTQYF TGTGCCTGGAGTACCCCGCTAGGGACCCAGTACTTC
TRBJ1-2 once TRBD1 TRBV27 CASSHLSDRTDYGYTF TGTGCCAGCAGTCACCTCTCGGACAGGACAGACTATGGCTACACCTTC
TRBJ1-1 - TRBD1 TRBV7-6 CASSPNRGKNTEAFF TGTGCCAGCAGCCCCAACAGGGGAAAGAACACTGAAGCTTTCTTT
TRBJ2-3 - - TRBV18 CASSPEPSAYTQYF TGTGCCAGCTCACCTGAGCCTAGCGCCTATACGCAGTATTTT
TRBJ1-3 - - TRBV5-6 CASSLYRVDGNTIYF TGTGCCAGCAGCTTGTATCGGGTTGATGGAAACACCATATATTTT
TRBJ2-5 - TRBD1 TRBV28 CASSFWDREETQYF TGTGCCAGCAGTTTTTGGGACAGGGAAGAGACCCAGTACTTC